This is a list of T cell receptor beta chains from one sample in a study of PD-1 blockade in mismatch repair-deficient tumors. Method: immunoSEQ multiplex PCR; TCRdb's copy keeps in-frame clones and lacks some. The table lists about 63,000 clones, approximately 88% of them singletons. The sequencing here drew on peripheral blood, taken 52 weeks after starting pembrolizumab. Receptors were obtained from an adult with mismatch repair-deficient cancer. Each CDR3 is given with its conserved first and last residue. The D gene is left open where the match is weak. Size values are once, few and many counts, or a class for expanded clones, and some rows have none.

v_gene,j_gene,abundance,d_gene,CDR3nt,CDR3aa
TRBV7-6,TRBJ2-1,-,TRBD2,TGTGCCAGCAGCCCCCAACTAGCGGGAGCTCTCAATGAGCAGTTCTTC,CASSPQLAGALNEQFF
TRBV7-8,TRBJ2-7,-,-,TGTGCCAGCAGCGACCAGGGGGGAATCTCCTACGAGCAGTACTTC,CASSDQGGISYEQYF
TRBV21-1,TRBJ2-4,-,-,TGTGCCAGCAGCAAATTCGGGGATCGCGCAAATCAAAACATTCAGTACTTC,CASSKFGDRANQNIQYF
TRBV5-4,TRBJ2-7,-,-,TGTGCCAGCAGCTTGGACGGCTCTAGCCGTTACGAGCAGTACTTC,CASSLDGSSRYEQYF
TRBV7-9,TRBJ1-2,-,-,TGTGCCAGCTCGCAGGAACCGCTCGCGTCGTCGGGCTACACCTTC,CASSQEPLASSGYTF
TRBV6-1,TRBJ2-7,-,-,TGTGCCAGCAGTGACAGGCTATACGAGCAGTACTTC,CASSDRLYEQYF
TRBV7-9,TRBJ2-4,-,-,TGTGCCAGCAGCCCTAATGGCGGGCTAGCCAAAAACATTCAGTACTTC,CASSPNGGLAKNIQYF
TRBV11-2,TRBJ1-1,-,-,TGTGCCAGCAGCTTAACCCAAGGGACATCGAACACTGAAGCTTTCTTT,CASSLTQGTSNTEAFF
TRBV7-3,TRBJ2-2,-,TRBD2,TGTGCCAGCAGCTTCTCTAGCGGGAGGGCCCTCCCCGGGGAGCTGTTTTTT,CASSFSSGRALPGELFF
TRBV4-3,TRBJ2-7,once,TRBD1,TGCGCCAGCAGCCAAGATCATGGGACAGAGACCTACGAGCAGTACTTC,CASSQDHGTETYEQYF
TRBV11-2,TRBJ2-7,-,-,TGTGCCAGCAGCTTAGATGTATTTAGAGCCGTGGACGAGCAGTACTTC,CASSLDVFRAVDEQYF
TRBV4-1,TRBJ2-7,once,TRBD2,TGCGCCAGCAGCCAAGACGGCGGGGGTTCCTACGAGCAGTACTTC,CASSQDGGGSYEQYF